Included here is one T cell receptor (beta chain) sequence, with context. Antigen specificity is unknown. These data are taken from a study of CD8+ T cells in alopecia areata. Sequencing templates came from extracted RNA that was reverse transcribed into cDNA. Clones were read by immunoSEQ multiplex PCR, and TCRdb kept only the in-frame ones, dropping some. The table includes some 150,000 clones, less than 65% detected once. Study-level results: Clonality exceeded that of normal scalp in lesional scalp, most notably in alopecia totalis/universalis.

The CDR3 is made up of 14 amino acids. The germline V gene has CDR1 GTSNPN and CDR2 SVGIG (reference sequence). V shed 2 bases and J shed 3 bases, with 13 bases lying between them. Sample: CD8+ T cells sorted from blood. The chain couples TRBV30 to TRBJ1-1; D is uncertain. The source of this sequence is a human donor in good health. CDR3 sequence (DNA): TGTGCCTGGAGTACTGCCGGCGGGGACACTGAAGCTTTCTTT. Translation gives CAWSTAGGDTEAFF.